The sequence of this TCR beta chain was determined in a study of shared clonotypes between healthy human individuals. Overall study findings and caveats: Tissues were not sampled, only blood, and their repertoires likely differ. Genetic and exposure-history diversity was limited by the small donor number.

A deep-level run was used for the assay. TCRdb's copy holds only in-frame clones and misses some; the assay was immunoSEQ multiplex PCR. The sample lists some 490,000 clones; 81% were seen once. The CDR3 spans 14 residues. CDR1 and CDR2 from the germline V gene are SGHTA and FQGNSA. The V gene lost 4 bases and the J gene lost 8 bases, with 17 bases spanning the gap. To note about this clone: What it binds is not known.

The source is a woman aged 40 to 49 in good health. Some clones in this sample may be carry-over from other donors' samples. The sequenced material came from PBMCs. The rearrangement uses TRBV7-2 and TRBJ1-2; D is unresolved. CDR3 nucleotides: TGTGCCAGCAGCTCCGCCGCAGCTGACTGGGGCTACACCTTC. This encodes CASSSAAADWGYTF.